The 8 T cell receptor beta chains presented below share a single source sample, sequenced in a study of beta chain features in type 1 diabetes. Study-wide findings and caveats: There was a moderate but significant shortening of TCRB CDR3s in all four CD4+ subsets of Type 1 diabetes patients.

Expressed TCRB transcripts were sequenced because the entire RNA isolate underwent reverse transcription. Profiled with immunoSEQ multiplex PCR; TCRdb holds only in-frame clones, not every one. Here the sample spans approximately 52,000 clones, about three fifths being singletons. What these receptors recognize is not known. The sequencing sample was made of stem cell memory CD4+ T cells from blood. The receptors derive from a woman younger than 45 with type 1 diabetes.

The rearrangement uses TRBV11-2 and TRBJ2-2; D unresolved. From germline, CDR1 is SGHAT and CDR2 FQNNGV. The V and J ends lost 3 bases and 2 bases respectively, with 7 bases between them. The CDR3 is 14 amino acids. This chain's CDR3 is CASSFGDNTGELFF. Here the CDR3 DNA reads TGTGCCAGCAGCTTCGGAGATAACACCGGGGAGCTGTTTTTT.

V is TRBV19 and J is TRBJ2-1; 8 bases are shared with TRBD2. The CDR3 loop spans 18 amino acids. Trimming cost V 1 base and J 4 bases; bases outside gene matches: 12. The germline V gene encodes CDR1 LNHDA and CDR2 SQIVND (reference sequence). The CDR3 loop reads CASSIGGVIAGRYNEQFF. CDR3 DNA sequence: TGTGCCAGTAGTATAGGAGGGGTTATAGCGGGAAGGTACAATGAGCAGTTCTTC.

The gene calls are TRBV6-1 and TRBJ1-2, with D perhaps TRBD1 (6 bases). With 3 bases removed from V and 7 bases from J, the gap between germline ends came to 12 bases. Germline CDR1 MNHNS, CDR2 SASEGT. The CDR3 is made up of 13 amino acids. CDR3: CASSESGESGYTF. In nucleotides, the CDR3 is TGTGCCAGCAGTGAGTCAGGGGAATCTGGCTACACCTTC.

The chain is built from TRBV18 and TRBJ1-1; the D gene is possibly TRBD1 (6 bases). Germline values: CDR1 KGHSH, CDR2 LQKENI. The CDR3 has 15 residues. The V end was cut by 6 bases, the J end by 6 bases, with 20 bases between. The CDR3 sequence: CASSQQGGGPAEAFF. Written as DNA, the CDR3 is TGTGCCAGCTCCCAACAAGGCGGGGGCCCCGCTGAAGCTTTCTTT.

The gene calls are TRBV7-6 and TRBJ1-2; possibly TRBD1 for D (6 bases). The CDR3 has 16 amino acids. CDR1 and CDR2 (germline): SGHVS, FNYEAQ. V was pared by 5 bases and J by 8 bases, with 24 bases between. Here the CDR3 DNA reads TGTGCCAGCAGCCGCGGACAGATTGGGGAACTTGGGGGCTACACCTTC. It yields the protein CASSRGQIGELGGYTF.

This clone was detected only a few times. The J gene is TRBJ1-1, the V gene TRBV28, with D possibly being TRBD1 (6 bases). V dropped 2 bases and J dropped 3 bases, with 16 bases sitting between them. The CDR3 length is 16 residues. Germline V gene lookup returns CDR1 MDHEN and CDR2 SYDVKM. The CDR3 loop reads CASSLGGGPRDTEAFF. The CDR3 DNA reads TGTGCCAGCAGTTTAGGCGGGGGCCCCCGGGACACTGAAGCTTTCTTT.

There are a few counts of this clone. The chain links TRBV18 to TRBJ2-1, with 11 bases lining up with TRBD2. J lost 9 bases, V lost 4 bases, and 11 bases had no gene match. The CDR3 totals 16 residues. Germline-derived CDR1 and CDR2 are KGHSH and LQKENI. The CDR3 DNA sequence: TGTGCCAGCTCACTGACGCCGACAGGACTAGCGGGTGAGCAGTTCTTC. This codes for CASSLTPTGLAGEQFF.

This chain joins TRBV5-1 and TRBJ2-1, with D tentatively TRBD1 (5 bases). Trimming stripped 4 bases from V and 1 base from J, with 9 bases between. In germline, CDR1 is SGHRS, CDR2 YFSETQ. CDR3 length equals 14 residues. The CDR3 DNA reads TGCGCCAGCAGCATCAGGGAATCCTACAATGAGCAGTTCTTC. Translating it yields CASSIRESYNEQFF.